The rows below give T cell receptor beta chains drawn from one sample of a study of human T cells and chemical hapten exposure. A single record per CDR3 protein comes from TCRdb applying MiXCR to the RACE reads. Here the sample spans some 46,000 distinct CDR3 sequences, 4.3% being singletons. The sample taken for sequencing was whole blood. The receptors stem from a female donor in good health. Some clones in this sample may be carry-over from other donors' samples. The CDR3 runs from the conserved cysteine through the conserved F or W. The D gene is left open where the match is weak. Clone size appears in some rows only: once, few, many, or a class for an expanded clone.

TRBJ2-1,TRBV6-4,many,-,TGTGCCAGCAGTGCCTACAATGAGCAGTTCTTC,CASSAYNEQFF
TRBJ1-4,TRBV10-3,many,-,TGTGCCATCGGGCTAGGTGAAAAACTGTTTTTT,CAIGLGEKLFF
TRBJ1-5,TRBV7-6,many,-,TGTGCCAGCAGCGGGGATCACACGGGAGGGCAGCCCCAGCATTTT,CASSGDHTGGQPQHF
TRBJ1-5,TRBV6-6,many,-,TGTGCCAGCATGGTGGATGGAAGCAATCAGCCCCAGCATTTT,CASMVDGSNQPQHF
TRBJ2-1,TRBV9,few,TRBD2,TGTGCCAGCAGCGTAGATAGCGGGGGGGTCCGGGGGAATGAGCAGTTCTTC,CASSVDSGGVRGNEQFF
TRBJ2-3,TRBV5-6,many,-,TGTGCCAGCAGCTTGGCCTACAGGACGCAGTATTTT,CASSLAYRTQYF
TRBJ1-2,TRBV7-9,many,TRBD1,TGTGCCACCGAAGGGACAGGGGGTAGCTATGGCTACACCTTC,CATEGTGGSYGYTF
TRBJ2-3,TRBV7-2,many,-,TGTGCCAGCAGCTTCCTCACAGATACGCAGTATTTT,CASSFLTDTQYF
TRBJ2-3,TRBV10-3,-,TRBD2,TGTGCCATCAGTGAGTCTAGCGGGGTTAGCACAGATACGCAGTATTTT,CAISESSGVSTDTQYF
TRBJ1-1,TRBV5-1,many,TRBD1,TGCGCCAGCATCCTAATAATGCCGCCGGGACAGGTAACTAACACTGAAGCTTTCTTT,CASILIMPPGQVTNTEAFF
TRBJ2-3,TRBV6-2/TRBV6-3,many,TRBD2,TGTGCCAGCACTCGACTAGCGGGAGATACGCAGTATTTT,CASTRLAGDTQYF
TRBJ2-1,TRBV7-3,-,-,TGTGCCAGCAGCTTAGTGTCCGGGGGGCTATACAATGAGCAGTTCTTC,CASSLVSGGLYNEQFF
TRBJ1-1,TRBV6-5,many,-,TGTGCCAGCAGCCGCCGGGAGGCCCAAGGGGCTAACACTGAAGCTTTCTTT,CASSRREAQGANTEAFF
TRBJ1-2,TRBV20-1,many,-,TGCAGTGCTAGAGCCGAGGACAGTCTGAACTATGGCTACACCTTC,CSARAEDSLNYGYTF
TRBJ1-4,TRBV6-1,many,-,TGTGCCAGCAGTGAGGGGGGCTCCTCGGGTAATGAAAAACTGTTTTTT,CASSEGGSSGNEKLFF
TRBJ1-1,TRBV5-5,many,-,TGTGCCAGCAGCGCGAGGATGAACACTGAAGCTTTCTTT,CASSARMNTEAFF
TRBJ2-3,TRBV20-1,many,TRBD2,TGCAGTGCTAGAACTAGCGGATCCACAGATACGCAGTATTTT,CSARTSGSTDTQYF
TRBJ2-3,TRBV11-1,many,-,TGTGCCAGCAGTGGAGGAGGGGGCCGTACAGATACGCAGTATTTT,CASSGGGGRTDTQYF
TRBJ2-1,TRBV7-6,many,-,TGTGCCAGCAGCGCCCGGGGGAGCCAACCTTACAATGAGCAGTTCTTC,CASSARGSQPYNEQFF
TRBJ1-2,TRBV30,few,-,TGTGCCTGGAGTGTACGTCAGGGGAGTGGAGGCTACACCTTC,CAWSVRQGSGGYTF
TRBJ2-3,TRBV6-5,-,-,TGTGCCACCCGGTGGGGGACAAGCACAGATACGCAGTATTTT,CATRWGTSTDTQYF
TRBJ1-6,TRBV12-3/TRBV12-4,many,-,TGTGCCAGCAGCCGCGACAGGCTCGCCTATAATTCACCCCTCCACTTT,CASSRDRLAYNSPLHF
TRBJ1-1,TRBV5-1,many,-,TGCGCCAGCAGCTTGGATGATGTGGCTGAAGCTTTCTTT,CASSLDDVAEAFF
TRBJ2-3,TRBV7-9,many,-,TGTGCCAGCCTCCCGGTTCCGCAGTATTTT,CASLPVPQYF
TRBJ1-1,TRBV6-2/TRBV6-3,many,-,TGTGCCAGCAGTCCCCATGGGGTGGAGGGAAGCACTGAAGCTTTCTTT,CASSPHGVEGSTEAFF
TRBJ1-2,TRBV5-6,many,-,TGTGCCAGCAGCAAGTGGAGGATCAACTATGGCTACACCTTC,CASSKWRINYGYTF
TRBJ2-7,TRBV12-3/TRBV12-4,many,TRBD2,TGTGCCAGCAGTTTTAGCGGGGGGGCCTACGAGCAGTACTTC,CASSFSGGAYEQYF
TRBJ1-5,TRBV7-9,many,-,TGTGCCAGCAGCTTAGGGACGGAGAATCAGCCCCAGCATTTT,CASSLGTENQPQHF
TRBJ1-5,TRBV12-3/TRBV12-4,many,TRBD1,TGTGCCAGCAGTTTTTCGACAGGGGGCGGCAATCAGCCCCAGCATTTT,CASSFSTGGGNQPQHF
TRBJ2-5,TRBV5-1,many,-,TGCGCCAGCAGCTCGGGGGTACAAGAGACCCAGTACTTC,CASSSGVQETQYF
TRBJ2-5,TRBV6-2/TRBV6-3,many,TRBD2,TGTGCCAGCAGCTACGGGGGGGGGGAGACCCAGTACTTC,CASSYGGGETQYF
TRBJ1-1,TRBV6-6,many,TRBD1,TGTGCCAGCAGTCCCACGACAGGGGTGAACACTGAAGCTTTCTTT,CASSPTTGVNTEAFF
TRBJ1-1,TRBV9,-,-,TGTGCCAGCAGCGTAGGGGAGCACACTGAAGCTTTCTTT,CASSVGEHTEAFF
TRBJ1-1,TRBV5-1,-,-,TGCGCCAGCTCGGGGGATGGGATTATGAACACTGAAGCTTTCTTT,CASSGDGIMNTEAFF
TRBJ1-1,TRBV12-3/TRBV12-4,many,TRBD1,TGTGCCAGCAGTTTAGGAGGAACAGGGGCGAGGAGCACTGAAGCTTTCTTT,CASSLGGTGARSTEAFF
TRBJ2-3,TRBV20-1,many,-,TGCAGTGCGGAATACCACGCGGCTACGCAGTATTTT,CSAEYHAATQYF
TRBJ1-5,TRBV29-1,many,TRBD1,TGCAGCGTAGCCGGGACAGCTGATAGCAATCAGCCCCAGCATTTT,CSVAGTADSNQPQHF
TRBJ2-7,TRBV18,many,-,TGTGCCAGCTCACCACCCCCAGTGGGGCGGTACTCCTACGAGCAGTACTTC,CASSPPPVGRYSYEQYF
TRBJ2-1,TRBV7-3,many,-,TGTGCCAGCAGCTCCTGGGGGTCTCCCAACGCTTACAATGAGCAGTTCTTC,CASSSWGSPNAYNEQFF
TRBJ1-5,TRBV6-5,many,TRBD1,TGTGCCAGCAGCCGGGGCGGGACAGGGGGTAATCAGCCCCAGCATTTT,CASSRGGTGGNQPQHF
TRBJ1-1,TRBV12-3/TRBV12-4,many,-,TGTGCCAGCAGACACGCTGAGGGGGGTTTCTTT,CASRHAEGGFF
TRBJ2-5,TRBV5-1,many,-,TGCGCCAGCAAACAGGCGACAATCCAAGAGACCCAGTACTTC,CASKQATIQETQYF
TRBJ2-3,TRBV24-1,-,TRBD1,TGTGCCACCCAGGGGGGCACAGATACGCAGTATTTT,CATQGGTDTQYF
TRBJ1-1,TRBV5-1,many,-,TGCGCCAGCAGCTTGCAGGGGCGGGGTGAAGCTTTCTTT,CASSLQGRGEAFF
TRBJ2-3,TRBV7-2,few,TRBD1,TGTGCCAGCAGCTTAGCGTTAAAGGGGGCTGGAGATACGCAGTATTTT,CASSLALKGAGDTQYF
TRBJ2-3,TRBV7-2,many,-,TGTGCCAGCAGCTTAGTCCCGTCTGCGGGGACGGGGACAGATACGCAGTATTTT,CASSLVPSAGTGTDTQYF
TRBJ2-3,TRBV7-9,few,-,TGTGCCAGCAGCTTTACTGTAAGCACAGATACGCAGTATTTT,CASSFTVSTDTQYF
TRBJ2-7,TRBV20-1,many,TRBD1,TGCAGTGCTAGACCCAACGCAGGGACAGGGGGCGCGACCTATCACGAGCAGTACTTC,CSARPNAGTGGATYHEQYF
TRBJ2-7,TRBV3-1,many,TRBD1,TGTGCCAGCAGCCCCTGGGACAGGGGCTCGGACGAGCAGTACTTC,CASSPWDRGSDEQYF
TRBJ2-2,TRBV6-6,-,TRBD2,TGTGCCAGCATCAAAGCGGGATCTACGAACACCGGGGAGCTGTTTTTT,CASIKAGSTNTGELFF
TRBJ2-3,TRBV7-9,many,TRBD2,TGTGCCAGCAGCCAGCGGGGTACTTCTAGCACAGATACGCAGTATTTT,CASSQRGTSSTDTQYF
TRBJ1-6,TRBV14,many,-,TGTGCCAGCAGCCAAGTGGGGCAGTCTCTTAATTCACCCCTCCACTTT,CASSQVGQSLNSPLHF
TRBJ2-3,TRBV5-1,-,TRBD1,TGCGCCAGCAGCTCGACAGGGGCTACGCAGTATTTT,CASSSTGATQYF